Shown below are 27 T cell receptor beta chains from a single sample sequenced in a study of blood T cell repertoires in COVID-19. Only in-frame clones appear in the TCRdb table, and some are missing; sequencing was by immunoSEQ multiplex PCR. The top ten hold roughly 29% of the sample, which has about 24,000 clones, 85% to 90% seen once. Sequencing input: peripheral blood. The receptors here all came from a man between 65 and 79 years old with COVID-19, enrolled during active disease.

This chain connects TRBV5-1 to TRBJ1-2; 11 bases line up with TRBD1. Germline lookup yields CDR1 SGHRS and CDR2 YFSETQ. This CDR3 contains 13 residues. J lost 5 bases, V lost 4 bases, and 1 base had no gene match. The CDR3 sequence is CASSGTGGYGYTF. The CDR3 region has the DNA TGCGCCAGCAGCGGGACAGGGGGTTATGGCTACACCTTC.

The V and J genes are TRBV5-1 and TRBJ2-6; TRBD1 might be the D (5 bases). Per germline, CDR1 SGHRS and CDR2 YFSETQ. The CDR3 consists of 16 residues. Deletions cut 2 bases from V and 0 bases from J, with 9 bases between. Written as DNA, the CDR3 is TGCGCCAGCAGCTTAGGGGCCAACTCTGGGGCCAACGTCCTGACTTTC. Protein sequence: CASSLGANSGANVLTF.

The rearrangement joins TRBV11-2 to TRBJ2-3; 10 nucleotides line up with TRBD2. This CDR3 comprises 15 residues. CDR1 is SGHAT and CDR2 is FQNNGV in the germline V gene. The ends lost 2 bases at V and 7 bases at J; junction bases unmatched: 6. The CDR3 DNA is TGTGCCAGCAGCTTATACCTAGCGGGGGACCATACGCAGTATTTT. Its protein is CASSLYLAGDHTQYF.

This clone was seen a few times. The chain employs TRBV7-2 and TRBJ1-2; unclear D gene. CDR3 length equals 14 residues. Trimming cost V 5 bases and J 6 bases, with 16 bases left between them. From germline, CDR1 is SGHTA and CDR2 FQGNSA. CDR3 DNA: TGTGCCAGCAGCCCGACTTACGGGCGGGATGGCTACACCTTC. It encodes CASSPTYGRDGYTF.

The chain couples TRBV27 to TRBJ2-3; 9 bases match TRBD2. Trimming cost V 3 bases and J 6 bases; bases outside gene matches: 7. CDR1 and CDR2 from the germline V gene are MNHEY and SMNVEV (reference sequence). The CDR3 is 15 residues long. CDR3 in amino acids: CASSFTSGPGDTQYF. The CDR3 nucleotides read TGTGCCAGCAGTTTCACTAGCGGGCCTGGGGATACGCAGTATTTT.

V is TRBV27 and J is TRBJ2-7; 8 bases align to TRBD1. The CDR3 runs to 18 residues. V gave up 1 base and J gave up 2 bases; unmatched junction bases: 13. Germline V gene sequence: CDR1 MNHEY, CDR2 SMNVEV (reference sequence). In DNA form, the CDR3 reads TGTGCCAGCAGTTTATACCCTACCTGGCGGACAGGGACCTACGAGCAGTACTTC. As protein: CASSLYPTWRTGTYEQYF.

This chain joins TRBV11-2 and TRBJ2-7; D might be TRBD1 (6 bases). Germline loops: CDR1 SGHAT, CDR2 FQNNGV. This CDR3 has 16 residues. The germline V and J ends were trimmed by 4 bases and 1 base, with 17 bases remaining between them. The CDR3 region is CASSSTQAQGSYEQYF. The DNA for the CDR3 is TGTGCCAGCAGCTCGACACAGGCGCAGGGGTCCTACGAGCAGTACTTC.

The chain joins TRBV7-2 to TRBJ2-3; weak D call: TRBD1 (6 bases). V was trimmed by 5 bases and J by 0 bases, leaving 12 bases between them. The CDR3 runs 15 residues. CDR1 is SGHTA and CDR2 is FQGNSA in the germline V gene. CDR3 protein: CASSTYGTSTDTQYF. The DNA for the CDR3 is TGTGCCAGCAGCACCTACGGGACAAGCACAGATACGCAGTATTTT.

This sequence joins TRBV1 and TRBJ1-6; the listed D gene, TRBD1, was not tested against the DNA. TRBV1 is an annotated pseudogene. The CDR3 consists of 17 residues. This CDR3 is CTSSQRNRGPLGSPLHF. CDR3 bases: TGCACCAGCAGCCAGAGGAACAGGGGGCCCCTCGGTTCACCCCTCCACTTT.

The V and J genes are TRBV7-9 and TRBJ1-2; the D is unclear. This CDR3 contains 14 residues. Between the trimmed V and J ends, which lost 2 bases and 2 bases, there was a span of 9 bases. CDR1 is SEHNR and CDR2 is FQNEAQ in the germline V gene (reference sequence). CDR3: CASSLSTVNYGYTF. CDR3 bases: TGTGCCAGCAGCTTAAGCACAGTAAACTATGGCTACACCTTC.

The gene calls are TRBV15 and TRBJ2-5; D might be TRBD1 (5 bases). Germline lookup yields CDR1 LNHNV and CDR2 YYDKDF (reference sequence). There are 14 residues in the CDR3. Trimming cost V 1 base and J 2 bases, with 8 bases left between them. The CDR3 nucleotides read TGTGCCACCAGCAGAGGGGGCAGACAAGAGACCCAGTACTTC. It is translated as CATSRGGRQETQYF.

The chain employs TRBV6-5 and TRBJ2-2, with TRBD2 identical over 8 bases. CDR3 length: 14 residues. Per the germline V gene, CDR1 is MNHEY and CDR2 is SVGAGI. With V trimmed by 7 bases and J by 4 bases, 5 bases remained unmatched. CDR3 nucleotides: TGTGCCAGCAAGCGGGGGCACGGCACCGGGGAGCTGTTTTTT. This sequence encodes CASKRGHGTGELFF.

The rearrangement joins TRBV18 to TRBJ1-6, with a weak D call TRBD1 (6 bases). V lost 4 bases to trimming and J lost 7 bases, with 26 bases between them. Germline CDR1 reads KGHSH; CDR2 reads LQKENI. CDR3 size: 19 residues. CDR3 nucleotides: TGTGCCAGCTCACTACGACGCATGGGGACACCGGTAGGGAATTCACCCCTCCACTTT. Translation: CASSLRRMGTPVGNSPLHF.

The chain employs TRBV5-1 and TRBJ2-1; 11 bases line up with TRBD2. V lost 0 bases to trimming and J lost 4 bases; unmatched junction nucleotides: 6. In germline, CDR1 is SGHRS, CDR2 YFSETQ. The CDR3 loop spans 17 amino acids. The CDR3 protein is CASSLVAGTSGYNEQFF. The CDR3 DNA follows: TGCGCCAGCAGCTTGGTCGCCGGGACTAGCGGTTACAATGAGCAGTTCTTC.

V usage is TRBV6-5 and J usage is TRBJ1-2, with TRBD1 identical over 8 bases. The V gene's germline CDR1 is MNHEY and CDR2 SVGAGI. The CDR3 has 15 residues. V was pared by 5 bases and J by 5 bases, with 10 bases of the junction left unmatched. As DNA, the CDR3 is TGTGCCAGCAGTCGACCAGGACAGGGCGGATATGGCTACACCTTC. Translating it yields CASSRPGQGGYGYTF.

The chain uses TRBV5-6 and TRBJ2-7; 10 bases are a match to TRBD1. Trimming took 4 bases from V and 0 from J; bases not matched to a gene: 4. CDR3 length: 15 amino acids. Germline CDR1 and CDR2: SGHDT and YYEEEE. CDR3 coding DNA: TGTGCCAGCAGCAGGGGACAGGGGTTCTCCTACGAGCAGTACTTC. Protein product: CASSRGQGFSYEQYF.

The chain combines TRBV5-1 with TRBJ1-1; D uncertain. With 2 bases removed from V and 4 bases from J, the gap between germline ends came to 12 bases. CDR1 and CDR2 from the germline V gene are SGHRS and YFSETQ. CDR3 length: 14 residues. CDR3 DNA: TGCGCCAGCAGCTTAGATTTCGGTGGCACTGAAGCTTTCTTT. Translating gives CASSLDFGGTEAFF. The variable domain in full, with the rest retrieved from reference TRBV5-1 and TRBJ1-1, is KAGVTQTPRYLIKTRGQQVTLSCSPISGHRSVSWYQQTPGQGLQFLFEYFSETQRNKGNFPGRFSGRQFSNSRSEMNVSTLELGDSALYLCASSLDFGGTEAFFGQGTRLTVV.

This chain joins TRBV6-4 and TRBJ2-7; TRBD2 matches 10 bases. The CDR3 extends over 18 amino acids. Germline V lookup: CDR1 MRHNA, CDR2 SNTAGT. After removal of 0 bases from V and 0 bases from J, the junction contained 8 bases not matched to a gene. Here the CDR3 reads CASSDSPRLAGDSYEQYF. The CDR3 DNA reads TGTGCCAGCAGTGACTCACCGCGTCTAGCGGGAGACTCCTACGAGCAGTACTTC.

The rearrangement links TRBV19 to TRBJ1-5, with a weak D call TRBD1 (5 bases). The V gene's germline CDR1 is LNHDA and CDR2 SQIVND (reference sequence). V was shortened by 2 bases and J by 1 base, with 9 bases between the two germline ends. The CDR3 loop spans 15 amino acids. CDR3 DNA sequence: TGTGCCAGTAGTATACGCAGGGCAAGCAATCAGCCCCAGCATTTT. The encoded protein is CASSIRRASNQPQHF.

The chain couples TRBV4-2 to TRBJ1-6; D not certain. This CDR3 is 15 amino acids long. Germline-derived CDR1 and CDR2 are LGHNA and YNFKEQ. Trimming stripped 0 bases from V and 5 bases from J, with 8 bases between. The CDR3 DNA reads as TGTGCCAGCAGCCAAGATCTACAGAATAATTCACCCCTCCACTTT. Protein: CASSQDLQNNSPLHF.

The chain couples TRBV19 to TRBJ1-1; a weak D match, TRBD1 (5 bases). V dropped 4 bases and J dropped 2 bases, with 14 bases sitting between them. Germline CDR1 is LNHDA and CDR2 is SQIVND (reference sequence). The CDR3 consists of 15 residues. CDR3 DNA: TGTGCCAGTAGTACCCTCGACAGAGCCAACACTGAAGCTTTCTTT. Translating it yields CASSTLDRANTEAFF.

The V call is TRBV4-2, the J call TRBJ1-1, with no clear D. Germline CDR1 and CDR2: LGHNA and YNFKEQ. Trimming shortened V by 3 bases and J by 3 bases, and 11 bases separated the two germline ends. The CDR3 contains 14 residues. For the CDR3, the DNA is TGTGCCAGCAGCCATCCTCGGGGAGACACTGAAGCTTTCTTT. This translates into CASSHPRGDTEAFF.

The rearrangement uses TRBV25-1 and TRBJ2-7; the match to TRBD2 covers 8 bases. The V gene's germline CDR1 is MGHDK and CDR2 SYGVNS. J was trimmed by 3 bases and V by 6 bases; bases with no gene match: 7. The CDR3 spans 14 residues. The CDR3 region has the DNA TGTGCCAGCAGCCCGGGGGGGGCAGGCTACGAGCAGTACTTC. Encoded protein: CASSPGGAGYEQYF.

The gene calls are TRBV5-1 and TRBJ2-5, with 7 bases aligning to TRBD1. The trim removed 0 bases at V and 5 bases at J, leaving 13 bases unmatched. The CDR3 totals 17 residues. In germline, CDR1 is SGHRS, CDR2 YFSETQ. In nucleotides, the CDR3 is TGCGCCAGCAGCTTGGCTATGATACAGGGGCCAGGCGAGACCCAGTACTTC. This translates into CASSLAMIQGPGETQYF.

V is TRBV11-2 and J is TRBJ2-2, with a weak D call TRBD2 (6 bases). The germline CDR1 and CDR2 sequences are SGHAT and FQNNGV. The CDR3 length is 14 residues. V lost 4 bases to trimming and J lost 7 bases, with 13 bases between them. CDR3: CASSSDAGYGELFF. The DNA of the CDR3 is TGTGCCAGCAGCTCTGACGCGGGGTACGGGGAGCTGTTTTTT.

The CDR3 is CASSQSWSSAEAFF. DNA of the CDR3: TGTGCCAGCAGCCAAAGTTGGAGTTCCGCTGAAGCTTTCTTT. The rearrangement uses TRBV7-9 and TRBJ1-1; D uncertain. The V end lost 5 bases, the J end lost 6 bases, and 16 bases lay between the germline ends. In germline, CDR1 is SEHNR, CDR2 FQNEAQ (reference sequence). This CDR3 contains 14 residues.

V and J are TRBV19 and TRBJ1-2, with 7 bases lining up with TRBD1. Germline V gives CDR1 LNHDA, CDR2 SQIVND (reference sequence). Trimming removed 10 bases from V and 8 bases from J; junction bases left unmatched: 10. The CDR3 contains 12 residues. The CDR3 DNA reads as TGTGCCACCGTCGGACAGGTGGGCGGCTACACCTTC. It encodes CATVGQVGGYTF.